This T cell receptor beta chain was recorded in a study of shared clonotypes between healthy human individuals. The V and J ends lost 5 bases and 3 bases respectively, with 20 bases between them. The CDR3 has 17 residues. Germline V CDR1 and CDR2: SGHAT, FQDESV (reference sequence). Deep was the level at which the assay was run. Here immunoSEQ multiplex PCR was the method, and the copy in TCRdb shows in-frame clones only, minus some. Seen here are 1.6 million or so clones, around 97% observed once, and the top ten hold 0.95% to 1.5%. Findings and caveats of the study: Rarefaction showed that sequencing of sorted subsets was incomplete (despite large depth).

For this clone: As yet, its antigen is unknown.

The receptor was isolated from a man aged 30-40 years in good health. Specimen: naive CD4+ T cells sorted from blood. Documented subset: CD45RA+ positively selected. This chain uses TRBV11-1 with TRBJ2-1; D gene ambiguous. The CDR3 DNA follows: TGTGCCAGCAGCCCAACACGCTCGGTGGACGTCTACAATGAGCAGTTCTTC. This translates into CASSPTRSVDVYNEQFF.